The 16 T cell receptor beta chains below come from one sample, sequenced in a study of PD-L1 blockade in urothelial cancer. TCRdb keeps only in-frame clones here, not all; method: immunoSEQ multiplex PCR. This sample yields tens of thousands of clones, of which approximately 84% are seen a single time; approximately 1.4% belongs to the top ten. Time point here: pretreatment peripheral blood. Source: PBMCs, taken around atezolizumab (anti-PD-L1) treatment. The receptor source for this set is a man aged 50 or older with urothelial cancer.

The chain couples TRBV6-5 to TRBJ1-2; TRBD1 agrees at 7 bases. Trimming cost V 4 bases and J 7 bases; bases outside gene matches: 6. Germline CDR1 MNHEY, CDR2 SVGAGI. The CDR3 runs to 13 residues. The CDR3 nucleotides are TGTGCCAGCAGTTCCAAGGGGGCTCGTGGCTACACCTTC. Its protein product is CASSSKGARGYTF.

This chain joins TRBV7-6 and TRBJ2-3; perhaps TRBD2 as D (7 bases). This CDR3 is 19 amino acids long. Germline V CDR1 and CDR2: SGHVS, FNYEAQ. The V end was cut by 0 bases, the J end by 1 base, with 20 bases between. The CDR3 reads CASSLAGRGHILGTDTQYF. CDR3 DNA sequence: TGTGCCAGCAGCTTAGCGGGGAGGGGACATATTCTAGGCACAGATACGCAGTATTTT.

The chain employs TRBV15 and TRBJ1-5; D may be TRBD1 (6 bases). The germline CDR1 and CDR2 sequences are LNHNV and YYDKDF (reference sequence). The CDR3 has 15 amino acids. V gave up 0 bases and J gave up 8 bases, with 14 bases separating them. The CDR3 region has the DNA TGTGCCACCAGCAGAGATCTGGCGGGGGGCGAGCCCCAGCATTTT. Residues: CATSRDLAGGEPQHF.

This clone is a singleton in its sample. This sequence joins TRBV19 and TRBJ2-4; TRBD2 matches at 8 bases. The V and J ends lost 1 base and 0 bases, in that order; junction bases with no gene match: 14. The CDR3 contains 20 residues. From germline, CDR1 is LNHDA and CDR2 SQIVND (reference sequence). The chain's CDR3 is CASSIVWSGRTELAKNIQYF. CDR3 in DNA: TGTGCCAGTAGTATAGTATGGAGCGGGAGAACTGAACTAGCCAAAAACATTCAGTACTTC.

V usage is TRBV6-4 and J usage is TRBJ2-3; perhaps TRBD1 as D (6 bases). Looked up from germline, CDR1 is MRHNA and CDR2 is SNTAGT. Deletions cut 4 bases from V and 2 bases from J, with 10 bases between. The CDR3 sequence is 14 residues long. CDR3 DNA: TGTGCCAGCAGTGGCGACAGGAACACAGATACGCAGTATTTT. Amino acid sequence: CASSGDRNTDTQYF.

The chain has TRBV29-1 and TRBJ2-2; possible D gene TRBD2, 6 bases. CDR3 length equals 13 residues. The ends were cut back, 4 bases at V and 9 bases at J, with 15 bases in the middle. The V gene's germline CDR1 is SQVTM and CDR2 ANQGSEA. The CDR3 loop reads CSVVFPGERELFF. The CDR3 region has the DNA TGCAGCGTTGTTTTTCCGGGGGAAAGGGAGCTGTTTTTT.

The CDR3 sequence is CAISESMQSNANYGYTF. Here the CDR3 DNA reads TGTGCCATCAGTGAGTCGATGCAGTCAAATGCTAACTATGGCTACACCTTC. The chain employs TRBV10-3 and TRBJ1-2; unclear D gene. The CDR3 spans 17 residues. The germline V and J ends were trimmed by 0 bases and 0 bases, with 14 bases remaining between them. CDR1 is ENHRY, CDR2 SYGVKD, per germline.

The chain uses TRBV7-8 and TRBJ1-3; TRBD1 matches 8 bases. The CDR3 runs 16 residues. Germline CDR1 and CDR2: SGHVS and FQNEAQ. The ends lost 5 bases at V and 3 bases at J; junction bases unmatched: 9. DNA of the CDR3: TGTGCCAGCAGCCCCGGGGGGACAGGCTTTGGAAACACCATATATTTT. This encodes CASSPGGTGFGNTIYF. The full variable domain, its missing parts supplied by reference TRBV7-8 and TRBJ1-3, is GAGVSQSPRYKVAKRGQDVALRCDPISGHVSLFWYQQALGQGPEFLTYFQNEAQLDKSGLPSDRFFAERPEGSVSTLKIQRTQQEDSAVYLCASSPGGTGFGNTIYFGEGSWLTVV.

The chain uses TRBV18 and TRBJ2-1; D might be TRBD2 (6 bases). Germline V CDR1 and CDR2: KGHSH, LQKENI. Between the trimmed V and J ends, which lost 4 bases and 12 bases, there was a span of 10 bases. The length of the CDR3 is 11 residues. In DNA, the CDR3 is TGTGCCAGCTCACTCCAGGAGGGGCAGTTCTTC. Translated, it gives CASSLQEGQFF.

The chain recombines TRBV29-1 with TRBJ1-2, with D maybe TRBD1 (6 bases). Germline lookup yields CDR1 SQVTM and CDR2 ANQGSEA. Between the trimmed V and J ends, which lost 3 bases and 2 bases, there was a span of 22 bases. The CDR3 extends over 17 amino acids. CDR3 loop: CSVENSTGLQGNYGYTF. CDR3 DNA sequence: TGCAGCGTTGAGAATTCAACAGGGCTTCAGGGAAACTATGGCTACACCTTC.

This sequence joins TRBV27 and TRBJ1-5, with D unclear. V was pared by 5 bases and J by 8 bases, with 13 bases between. The CDR3 is 13 amino acids. The V gene's germline CDR1 is MNHEY and CDR2 SMNVEV (reference sequence). CDR3 nucleotides: TGTGCCAGCAGTCCACGGGGTTGGGAGCCCCAGCATTTT. It yields the protein CASSPRGWEPQHF.

This chain links TRBV10-3 with TRBJ2-2, with D possibly being TRBD1 (6 bases). CDR3 size: 14 residues. The V and J ends lost 9 bases and 3 bases respectively, with 14 bases between them. Germline V CDR1 and CDR2: ENHRY, SYGVKD. CDR3 region: CAIVRDTYTGELFF. CDR3 bases: TGTGCCATTGTCCGGGACACCTACACCGGGGAGCTGTTTTTT.

The V and J genes are TRBV21-1 and TRBJ2-5; TRBD1, the table's D call, lacks a check against the DNA. TRBV21-1 is deemed a pseudogene. CDR3 length: 16 amino acids. The CDR3 protein is CASSKVGQGVRETQYF. Written as DNA, the CDR3 is TGTGCCAGCAGCAAAGTTGGGCAGGGGGTGCGAGAGACCCAGTACTTC.

The V gene is TRBV6-6, the J gene TRBJ1-1; a weak D match, TRBD1 (6 bases). Per germline, CDR1 MNHNY and CDR2 SVGAGI (reference sequence). V gave up 5 bases and J gave up 0 bases, with 10 bases separating them. The CDR3 runs 14 residues. Here the CDR3 reads CASSIQGLNTEAFF. The CDR3 bases are TGTGCCAGCAGTATACAGGGTCTGAACACTGAAGCTTTCTTT.

This chain links TRBV2 with TRBJ1-2; 8 bases are a match to TRBD1. J gave up 4 bases and V 4 bases, and 11 bases lay outside the gene matches. The CDR3 extends over 16 amino acids. CDR1 SNHLY and CDR2 FYNNEI come from the germline V gene. CDR3 coding DNA: TGTGCCAGCAGTGTGGACAGGGCAGATTGGAGCTATGGCTACACCTTC. Translated: CASSVDRADWSYGYTF.

V and J are TRBV30 and TRBJ1-2, with D perhaps matching TRBD1 (6 bases). Germline CDR1 is GTSNPN and CDR2 is SVGIG (reference sequence). The V end was cut by 5 bases, the J end by 8 bases, with 12 bases between. The CDR3 contains 11 residues. The CDR3 nucleotides read TGTGCCTGGGAAAGGGGGATCGGCTACACCTTC. It is translated as CAWERGIGYTF.